This T cell receptor beta chain was recorded in a study of blood T cell repertoires in COVID-19. Overall study context: Acute-phase and convalescent COVID-19 samples originated in the United States, Italy and Spain.

Each participant's cohort was designated according to participant-reported clinical history. The CDR3 sequence is 15 residues long. V was clipped by 4 bases and J by 3 bases; unmatched bases: 3. Germline V gene data show CDR1 as KGHDR and CDR2 as SFDVKD. This clone was seen a few times. Within the sample, other DNA sequences also encode this same CDR3. Measured with immunoSEQ multiplex PCR; TCRdb has only the in-frame clones, and not every one. The sample includes 380,000 or so clones, around 89% of them seen just once. The specimen sequenced was PBMCs or T cells enriched from blood (not recorded which). The TCR comes from a woman aged 25 to 45 with acute COVID-19. The chain uses TRBV24-1 and TRBJ1-2; 11 nucleotides align to TRBD1. CDR3 residues: CATSDPGQGDYGYTF. The DNA of the CDR3 is TGTGCCACCAGTGACCCGGGACAGGGGGACTATGGCTACACCTTC.